This T cell receptor beta chain was found in a study of T cell changes during pregnancy in multiple sclerosis (dated by TCRdb to between 2018 and 2021). Broadly, across the study: The study examined how the T cell repertoire changed over the course of pregnancy in women with multiple sclerosis.

The CDR3, cysteine through phenylalanine, is 13 amino acids long. The only DNA kept is the CDR3, 39 bases in frame from the first base. V was cut back by 4 bases and J by 4 bases, leaving a gap of 10 bases between them. Sequences LNHDA (CDR1) and SQIVND (CDR2) are obtained from the germline V gene (reference sequence). Library prep was done by the immunoSEQ multiplex PCR assay. Here the immuneACCESS table is served through TCRdb, limited to in-frame sequences with V and J called. Missing clones are a known gap in these copies; in checked studies unresolved V genes cover under half, and the rest lacks a known reason. In all, the sample holds 55,000 to 65,000 clones, and roughly nine tenths of those were seen once. The ten largest clones take up approximately 3% of the sample. Comments on this clone: What antigen it recognizes has not been identified. Nothing much larger sits one base from this clone, and base qualities are not available.

The chain uses TRBV19 and TRBJ2-5, with no confidently assigned D gene. This clonotype was obtained from a female donor in good health, enrolled as a control in a pregnancy study. The sample consisted of peripheral blood, taken in the first trimester of pregnancy. At the DNA level, the sequence is TGTGCCAGTAGTACCACTATCGGAGAGACCCAGTACTTC. This yields the protein CASSTTIGETQYF.